This TCR beta chain was found in a study of blood T cell repertoires in COVID-19. Study-level information: The study drew acute and convalescent COVID-19 samples from the United States, Italy and Spain. The analysed material was cDNA or gDNA that came from T cells, B-cell-depleted T cells, or PBMCs.

Per the original data handling: By means of reference gene primer amplification, nucleated cell counts were estimated. The assay was immunoSEQ multiplex PCR, and TCRdb's table has in-frame clones only and misses some. From that table come the V and J calls and clone size; the DNA was used to work out D and trimming. The sample records around 94,000 clones, roughly 84% being singletons. The CDR3 totals 14 residues. V lost 6 bases and J lost 7, with 15 bases in between. The V gene's germline CDR1 is MDHEN and CDR2 SYDVKM. The origin of this receptor is a human donor in a cohort sampled during active COVID-19. Source material: peripheral blood. V gene TRBV28 combines with J gene TRBJ1-4; D is possibly TRBD1 (5 bases). CDR3 coding DNA: TGTGCCAGCAGCGCCCGGGGAGGGACTGAAAAACTGTTTTTT. This translates into CASSARGGTEKLFF.